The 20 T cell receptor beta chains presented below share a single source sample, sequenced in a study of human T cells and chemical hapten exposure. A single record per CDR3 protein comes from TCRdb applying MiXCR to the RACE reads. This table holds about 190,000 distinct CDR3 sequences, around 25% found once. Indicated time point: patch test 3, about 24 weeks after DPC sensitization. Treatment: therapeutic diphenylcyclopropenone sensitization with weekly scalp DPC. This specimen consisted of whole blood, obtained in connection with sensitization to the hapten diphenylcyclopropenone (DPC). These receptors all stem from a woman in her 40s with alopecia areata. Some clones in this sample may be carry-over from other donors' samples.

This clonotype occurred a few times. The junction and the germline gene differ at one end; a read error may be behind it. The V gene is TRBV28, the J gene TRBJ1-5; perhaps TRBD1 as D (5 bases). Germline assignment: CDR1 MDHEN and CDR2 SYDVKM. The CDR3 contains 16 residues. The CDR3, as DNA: TGTGCCAGCAGTTTGGGGGGGACCTCTAGCAATCGGCCCCAGCATTTT. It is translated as CASSLGGTSSNRPQHF.

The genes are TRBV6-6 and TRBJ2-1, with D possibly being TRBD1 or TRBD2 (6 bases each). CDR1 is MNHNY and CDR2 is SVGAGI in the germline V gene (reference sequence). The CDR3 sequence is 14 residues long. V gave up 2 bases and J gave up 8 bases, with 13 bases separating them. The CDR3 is CASSYIGGRDEQFF. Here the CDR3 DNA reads TGTGCCAGCAGTTACATAGGGGGGAGAGATGAGCAGTTCTTC.

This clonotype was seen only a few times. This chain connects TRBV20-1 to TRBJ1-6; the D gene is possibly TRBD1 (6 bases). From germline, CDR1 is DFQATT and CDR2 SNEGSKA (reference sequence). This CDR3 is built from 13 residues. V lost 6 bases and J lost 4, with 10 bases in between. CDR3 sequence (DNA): TGCAGTGCCAGACAGGAGTATAATTCACCCCTCCACTTT. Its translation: CSARQEYNSPLHF.

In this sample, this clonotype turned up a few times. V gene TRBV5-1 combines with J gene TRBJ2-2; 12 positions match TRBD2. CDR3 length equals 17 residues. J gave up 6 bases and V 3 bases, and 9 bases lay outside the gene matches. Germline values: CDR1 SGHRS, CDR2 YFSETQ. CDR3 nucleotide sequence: TGCGCCAGCAGCTGGACACCTAGCGGGAGGGCCGCCGGGGAGCTGTTTTTT. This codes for CASSWTPSGRAAGELFF.

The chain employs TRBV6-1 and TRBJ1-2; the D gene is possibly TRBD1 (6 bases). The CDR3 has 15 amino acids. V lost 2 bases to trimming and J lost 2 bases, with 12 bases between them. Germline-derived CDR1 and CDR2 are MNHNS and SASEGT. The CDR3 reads CASSERAGANYGYTF. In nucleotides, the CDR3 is TGTGCCAGCAGTGAAAGAGCAGGGGCGAACTATGGCTACACCTTC.

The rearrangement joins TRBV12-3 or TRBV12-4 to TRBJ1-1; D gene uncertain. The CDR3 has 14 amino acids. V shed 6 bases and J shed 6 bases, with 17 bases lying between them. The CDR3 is CASRSRRVPSEAFF. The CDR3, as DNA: TGTGCCAGCAGATCCCGTAGGGTCCCCTCTGAAGCTTTCTTT.

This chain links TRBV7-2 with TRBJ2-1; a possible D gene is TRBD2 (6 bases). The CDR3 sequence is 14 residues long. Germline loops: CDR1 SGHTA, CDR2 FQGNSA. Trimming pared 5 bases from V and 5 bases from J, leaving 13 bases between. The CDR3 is CASSPRDFDNEQFF. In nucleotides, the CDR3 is TGTGCCAGCAGCCCCCGGGACTTCGACAATGAGCAGTTCTTC.

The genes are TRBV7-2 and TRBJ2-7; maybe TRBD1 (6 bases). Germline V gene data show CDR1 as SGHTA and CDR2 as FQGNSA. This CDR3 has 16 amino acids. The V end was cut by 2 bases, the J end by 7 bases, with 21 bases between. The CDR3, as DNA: TGTGCCAGCAGCTTATTTTCCCCGGCTGCCCAGGGGGAGCAGTACTTC. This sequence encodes CASSLFSPAAQGEQYF. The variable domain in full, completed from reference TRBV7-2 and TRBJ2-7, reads GAGVSQSPSNKVTEKGKDVELRCDPISGHTALYWYRQSLGQGLEFLIYFQGNSAPDKSGLPSDRFSAERTGGSVSTLTIQRTQQEDSAVYLCASSLFSPAAQGEQYFGPGTRLTVT.

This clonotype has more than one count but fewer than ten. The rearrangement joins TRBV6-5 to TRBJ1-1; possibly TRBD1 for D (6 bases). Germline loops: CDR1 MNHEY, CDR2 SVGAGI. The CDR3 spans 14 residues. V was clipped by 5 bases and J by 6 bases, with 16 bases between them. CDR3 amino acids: CASSTLQGGAEAFF. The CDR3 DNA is TGTGCCAGCAGTACACTACAGGGTGGGGCTGAAGCTTTCTTT.

The CDR3 bases are TGCGCCAGCAGCCCTACAGGGGGCGCAACCTACGAGCAGTACTTC. This sequence encodes CASSPTGGATYEQYF. V and J are TRBV5-1 and TRBJ2-7, with TRBD1 matching 9 bases. V shed 4 bases and J 2 bases; nucleotides not matched to a gene: 7. Germline V lookup: CDR1 SGHRS, CDR2 YFSETQ. This CDR3 is 15 amino acids long.

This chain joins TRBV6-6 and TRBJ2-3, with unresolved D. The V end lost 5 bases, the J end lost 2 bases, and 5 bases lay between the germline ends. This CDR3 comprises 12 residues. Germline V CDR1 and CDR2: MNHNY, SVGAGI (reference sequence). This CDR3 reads CASSAHTDTQYF. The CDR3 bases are TGTGCCAGCAGTGCGCACACAGATACGCAGTATTTT.

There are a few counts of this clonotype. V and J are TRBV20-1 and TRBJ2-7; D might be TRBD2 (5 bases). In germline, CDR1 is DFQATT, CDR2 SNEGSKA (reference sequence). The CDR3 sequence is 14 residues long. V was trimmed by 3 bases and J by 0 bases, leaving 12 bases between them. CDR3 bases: TGCAGTGCTAGGAGCGGTCTTAGCTCCTACGAGCAGTACTTC. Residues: CSARSGLSSYEQYF.

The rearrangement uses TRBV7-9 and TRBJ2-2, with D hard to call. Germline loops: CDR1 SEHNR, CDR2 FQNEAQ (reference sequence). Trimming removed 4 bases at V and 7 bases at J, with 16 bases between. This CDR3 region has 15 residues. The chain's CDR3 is CASSSLPHPGGELFF. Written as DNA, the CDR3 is TGTGCCAGCAGCTCTTTGCCTCATCCCGGCGGGGAGCTGTTTTTT.

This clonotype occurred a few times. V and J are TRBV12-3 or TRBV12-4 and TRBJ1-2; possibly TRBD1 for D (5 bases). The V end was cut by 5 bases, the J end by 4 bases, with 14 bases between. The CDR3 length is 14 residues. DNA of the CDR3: TGTGCCAGCAGTCCCAGGGCGAGCTCCTATGGCTACACCTTC. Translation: CASSPRASSYGYTF.

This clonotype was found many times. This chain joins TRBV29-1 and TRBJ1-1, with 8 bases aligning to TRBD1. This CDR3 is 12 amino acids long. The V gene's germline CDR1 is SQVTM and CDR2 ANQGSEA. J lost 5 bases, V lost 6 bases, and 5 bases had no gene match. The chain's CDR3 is CSVRTGRTEAFF. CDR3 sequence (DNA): TGCAGCGTACGGACAGGGAGGACTGAAGCTTTCTTT.

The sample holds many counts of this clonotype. CDR3 sequence (DNA): TGTGCCAGCAGCTTGGAGATAGGACCCAATCAGCCCCAGCATTTT. This codes for CASSLEIGPNQPQHF. The rearrangement uses TRBV5-8 and TRBJ1-5; D call uncertain. This CDR3 region has 15 residues. The V gene's germline CDR1 is SGHTS and CDR2 YDEGEE. Trimming shortened V by 0 bases and J by 3 bases, and 10 bases separated the two germline ends.

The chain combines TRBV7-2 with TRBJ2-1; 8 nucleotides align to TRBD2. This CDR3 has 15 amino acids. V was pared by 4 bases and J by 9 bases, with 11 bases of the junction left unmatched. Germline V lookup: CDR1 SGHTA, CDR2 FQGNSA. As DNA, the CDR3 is TGTGCCAGCAGCTCAAATAGCGGGGCCAGAGGTGAGCAGTTCTTC. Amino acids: CASSSNSGARGEQFF.

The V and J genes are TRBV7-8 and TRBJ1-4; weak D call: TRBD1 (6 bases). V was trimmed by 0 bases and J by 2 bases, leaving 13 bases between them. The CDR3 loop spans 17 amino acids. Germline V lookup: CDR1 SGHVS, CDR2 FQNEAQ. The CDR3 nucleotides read TGTGCCAGCAGCTTAGCCCCCGACAGGAGGACTAATGAAAAACTGTTTTTT. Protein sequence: CASSLAPDRRTNEKLFF. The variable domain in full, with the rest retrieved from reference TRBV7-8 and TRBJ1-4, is GAGVSQSPRYKVAKRGQDVALRCDPISGHVSLFWYQQALGQGPEFLTYFQNEAQLDKSGLPSDRFFAERPEGSVSTLKIQRTQQEDSAVYLCASSLAPDRRTNEKLFFGSGTQLSVL.

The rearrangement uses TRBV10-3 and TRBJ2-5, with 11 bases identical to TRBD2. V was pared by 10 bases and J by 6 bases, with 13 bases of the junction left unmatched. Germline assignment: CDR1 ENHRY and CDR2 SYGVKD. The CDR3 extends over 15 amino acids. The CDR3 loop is CATLGGTSGSKTQYF. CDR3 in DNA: TGTGCCACCCTAGGCGGGACTAGCGGTTCAAAGACCCAGTACTTC.

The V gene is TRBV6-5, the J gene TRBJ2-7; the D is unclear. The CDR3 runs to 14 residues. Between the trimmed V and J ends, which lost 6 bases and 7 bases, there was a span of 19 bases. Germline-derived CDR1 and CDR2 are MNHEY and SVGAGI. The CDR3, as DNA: TGTGCCAGCAGCCTCGACACAGCCCCGCGGGAGCAGTACTTC. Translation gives CASSLDTAPREQYF.